What follows are 32 T cell receptor beta chains derived from one specimen sequenced in a study of TIL therapy for anti-PD-1-resistant metastatic lung cancer. Sequencing used immunoSEQ v3. Sequencing was performed with immunoSEQ multiplex PCR; in TCRdb, only in-frame clones are kept and a portion is missing. This table has more than 25,000 clones, roughly 72% appearing once. As for time point: pre-treatment sample, taken before nivolumab and TIL therapy. Most excised metastases sampled were pleural nodules or supraclavicular lymph nodes. The material sequenced was tumor tissue, taken at baseline. The receptors were gathered from a person between 30 and 80 years old with non-small cell lung cancer.

The rearrangement uses TRBV6-5 and TRBJ2-3; the D is unclear. The germline V gene has CDR1 MNHEY and CDR2 SVGAGI. The length of the CDR3 is 13 residues. Trimming pared 5 bases from V and 6 bases from J, leaving 12 bases between. This CDR3 is CASSDKERDTQYF. The CDR3 nucleotides are TGTGCCAGCAGTGATAAGGAGAGGGATACGCAGTATTTT.

This clone was counted only a few times. This rearrangement joins TRBV7-9 to TRBJ1-2; no definite D call. The V and J ends lost 5 bases and 1 base respectively, with 17 bases between them. CDR1 and CDR2 (germline): SEHNR, FQNEAQ (reference sequence). The CDR3 spans 16 residues. CDR3 in amino acids: CASSLPQARFNYGYTF. The CDR3, as DNA: TGTGCCAGCAGCCTCCCGCAGGCCCGTTTTAACTATGGCTACACCTTC.

The V gene is TRBV19, the J gene TRBJ2-7, with 11 bases identical to TRBD2. Trimming cost V 5 bases and J 3 bases; bases outside gene matches: 12. Germline CDR1 is LNHDA and CDR2 is SQIVND (reference sequence). This CDR3 region has 17 residues. The CDR3 coding sequence is TGTGCCAGTAGTTCCCGACTAGCGGGGTATATAGTCTACGAGCAGTACTTC. This encodes CASSSRLAGYIVYEQYF.

The chain joins TRBV27 to TRBJ2-3; tentatively, D is TRBD2 (5 bases). Trimming left V 0 bases short and J 1 base short, with 14 bases between. This CDR3 has 17 residues. Germline V gene data show CDR1 as MNHEY and CDR2 as SMNVEV (reference sequence). CDR3 in amino acids: CASSLSPGRRRTDTQYF. The CDR3, as DNA: TGTGCCAGCAGTTTATCGCCTGGGCGGAGGCGCACAGATACGCAGTATTTT.

The chain joins TRBV2 to TRBJ2-7; a possible D gene is TRBD1 (7 bases). V was trimmed by 3 bases and J by 4 bases, leaving 13 bases between them. The CDR3 sequence is 14 residues long. Germline values: CDR1 SNHLY, CDR2 FYNNEI. The DNA of the CDR3 is TGTGCCAGCAGTGACCACGGGGGACAGTACGAGCAGTACTTC. This sequence encodes CASSDHGGQYEQYF.

This chain joins TRBV5-4 and TRBJ2-3, with D maybe TRBD1 (6 bases). The CDR3 contains 16 residues. The germline V gene encodes CDR1 SGHNT and CDR2 YYREEE (reference sequence). V was trimmed by 4 bases and J by 0 bases, leaving 15 bases between them. In DNA, the CDR3 is TGTGCCAGCAGCCCTAAGGACAGACCTAGCACAGATACGCAGTATTTT. Protein: CASSPKDRPSTDTQYF.

The chain recombines TRBV4-2 with TRBJ1-2; D perhaps matches TRBD1 (6 bases). The CDR3 extends over 15 amino acids. Germline CDR1 LGHNA, CDR2 YNFKEQ. Trimming removed 0 bases from V and 4 bases from J, with 12 bases in between. The chain's CDR3 is CASSQEGATVYGYTF. The CDR3 bases are TGTGCCAGCAGCCAAGAGGGGGCCACCGTCTATGGCTACACCTTC.

J is TRBJ2-2 and V is TRBV4-3, with 7 bases identical to TRBD2. The CDR3 totals 16 residues. Germline CDR1 is LGHNA and CDR2 is YSLEER. With 0 bases clipped from V and 5 bases from J, the junction kept 6 bases outside the gene matches. The CDR3 here is CASSQEWQGGTGELFF. CDR3 coding DNA: TGCGCCAGCAGCCAAGAGTGGCAGGGAGGGACCGGGGAGCTGTTTTTT.

The chain uses TRBV7-2 and TRBJ2-7, with D uncertain. The V end was cut by 3 bases, the J end by 6 bases, with 12 bases between. Germline CDR1 SGHTA, CDR2 FQGNSA. This CDR3 is 13 amino acids long. The CDR3: CASSLASITEQYF. CDR3 nucleotide sequence: TGTGCCAGCAGCTTGGCGTCTATCACCGAGCAGTACTTC.

The chain employs TRBV6-7 and TRBJ2-5; D unresolved. TRBV6-7 counts as an open reading frame of uncertain function. V dropped 6 bases and J dropped 3 bases, with 11 bases sitting between them. This CDR3 is 13 amino acids long. The CDR3 DNA follows: TGTGCCAGCAGCCCGGGTAGGGAAGAGACCCAGTACTTC. It yields the protein CASSPGREETQYF.

V usage is TRBV6-5 and J usage is TRBJ2-7; D perhaps matches TRBD2 (6 bases). This CDR3 has 15 amino acids. Germline V CDR1 and CDR2: MNHEY, SVGAGI. Trimming shortened V by 2 bases and J by 5 bases, and 16 bases separated the two germline ends. Here the CDR3 DNA reads TGTGCCAGCAGTTACCGGCGGGAAACCCGAAACGAGCAGTACTTC. It encodes CASSYRRETRNEQYF.

The chain links TRBV10-3 to TRBJ2-1, with D perhaps TRBD2 (6 bases). Germline-derived CDR1 and CDR2 are ENHRY and SYGVKD. V was pared by 6 bases and J by 7 bases, with 16 bases between. The CDR3 covers 14 residues. The CDR3 nucleotides are TGTGCCATCAGCGCCGGGACTGGCGCAAATGAGCAGTTCTTC. It codes for CAISAGTGANEQFF.

This clone was picked up a small number of times. CDR3 in DNA: TGTGCCAGCAGCTTCCTAGGACAGGAGAAGTACTTC. Its protein is CASSFLGQEKYF. The chain combines TRBV7-9 with TRBJ2-7, with TRBD1 identical over 7 bases. There are 12 residues in the CDR3. The V gene end was trimmed by 3 bases and the J gene end by 11 bases; junction bases not matched to a gene: 7. Germline assignment: CDR1 SEHNR and CDR2 FQNEAQ (reference sequence).

The chain is built from TRBV9 and TRBJ2-4; no clear D gene. The ends were cut back, 2 bases at V and 2 bases at J, with 17 bases in the middle. Per germline, CDR1 SGDLS and CDR2 YYNGEE. The CDR3 has 17 amino acids. The DNA for the CDR3 is TGTGCCAGCAGCGTTTCTTCGGGCAGCTTATCCAAAAACATTCAGTACTTC. It specifies CASSVSSGSLSKNIQYF.

This chain connects TRBV7-7 to TRBJ2-2; D is possibly TRBD1 (6 bases). The germline V and J ends were trimmed by 1 base and 3 bases, with 12 bases remaining between them. Looked up from germline, CDR1 is SSHAT and CDR2 is FNYEAQ (reference sequence). This CDR3 contains 16 residues. The CDR3 DNA sequence: TGTGCCAGCAGCTTAGGTCAGGGGCCGGACACCGGGGAGCTGTTTTTT. Protein product: CASSLGQGPDTGELFF.

This clone is medium-sized in the sample. V is TRBV6-6 and J is TRBJ1-5; a possible D gene is TRBD1 (5 bases). The CDR3 is made up of 14 amino acids. Germline-derived CDR1 and CDR2 are MNHNY and SVGAGI (reference sequence). V was clipped by 6 bases and J by 7 bases, with 16 bases between them. The CDR3 bases are TGTGCCAGCAGCACCTACGGGGGAGGCCAGCCCCAGCATTTT. It yields the protein CASSTYGGGQPQHF.

The chain recombines TRBV5-1 with TRBJ2-3, with D uncertain. The CDR3 extends over 14 amino acids. Trimming left V 0 bases short and J 4 bases short, with 9 bases between. CDR1 is SGHRS, CDR2 YFSETQ, per germline. In DNA, the CDR3 is TGCGCCAGCAGCTTGGGTGGCCTGGCAGATACGCAGTATTTT. It is translated as CASSLGGLADTQYF.

J is TRBJ2-3 and V is TRBV15; TRBD1 or TRBD2 may be the D gene (6 bases each). V lost 0 bases, J lost 6 bases, and 13 bases lay in between. CDR1 is LNHNV, CDR2 YYDKDF, per germline (reference sequence). CDR3 length: 15 amino acids. CDR3: CATSREPGAPDTQYF. The CDR3 DNA follows: TGTGCCACCAGCAGAGAGCCGGGGGCGCCGGATACGCAGTATTTT.

This clone was observed a few times. This chain links TRBV7-6 with TRBJ2-7; D remains unclear. This CDR3 has 15 amino acids. Looked up from germline, CDR1 is SGHVS and CDR2 is FNYEAQ. Trimming removed 3 bases from V and 3 bases from J, with 15 bases in between. CDR3 DNA: TGTGCCAGCAGCTTGGATAGTGGATTGAGCTACGAGCAGTACTTC. Translated: CASSLDSGLSYEQYF.

The chain joins TRBV29-1 to TRBJ1-1, with D tentatively TRBD1 (5 bases). The CDR3 is 12 residues long. The V end was cut by 7 bases, the J end by 1 base, with 10 bases between. The germline gives CDR1 SQVTM, CDR2 ANQGSEA. CDR3 sequence: CSGRQQNTEAFF. In nucleotides, the CDR3 is TGCAGCGGCAGACAGCAGAACACTGAAGCTTTCTTT.

This chain joins TRBV6-1 and TRBJ2-3, with 11 bases aligning to TRBD2. The CDR3 runs 14 residues. Germline CDR1 is MNHNS and CDR2 is SASEGT. V shed 7 bases and J 4 bases; nucleotides not matched to a gene: 4. DNA for the CDR3: TGTGCCAGCAATAGCGGGGGGGAGTCAGATACGCAGTATTTT. Its translation is CASNSGGESDTQYF.

This clone has only one observation. The V gene is TRBV5-4, the J gene TRBJ1-3; 10 bases agree with TRBD1. The ends lost 4 bases at V and 7 bases at J; junction bases unmatched: 11. The CDR3 is 16 amino acids. Germline V CDR1 and CDR2: SGHNT, YYREEE (reference sequence). Here the CDR3 reads CASSIFSTGGVNTIYF. The CDR3 DNA reads as TGTGCCAGCAGCATATTTTCGACAGGGGGCGTGAACACCATATATTTT.

The chain uses TRBV14 and TRBJ2-5, with D maybe TRBD1 (5 bases). The CDR3 totals 15 residues. Germline V gene lookup returns CDR1 SGHDN and CDR2 FVKESK. The ends were cut back, 1 base at V and 5 bases at J, with 14 bases in the middle. CDR3 loop: CASSQGGWTSETQYF. The CDR3 DNA sequence: TGTGCCAGCAGCCAAGGAGGCTGGACAAGTGAGACCCAGTACTTC.

The rearrangement uses TRBV10-3 and TRBJ1-1; D is perhaps TRBD1 (5 bases). The CDR3 is made up of 15 amino acids. V shed 10 bases and J shed 0 bases, with 18 bases lying between them. The germline V gene has CDR1 ENHRY and CDR2 SYGVKD. The CDR3 nucleotides read TGTGCCACGACCGTGGAGGGGCGGGTGAACACTGAAGCTTTCTTT. Protein sequence: CATTVEGRVNTEAFF.

This rearrangement joins TRBV7-6 to TRBJ1-6; TRBD1 matches at 7 bases. The germline V gene has CDR1 SGHVS and CDR2 FNYEAQ. V shed 2 bases, J shed 10 bases, and the junction held 5 bases outside the gene matches. This CDR3 has 14 residues. CDR3 loop: CASSLSGGESPLHF. The CDR3 DNA sequence: TGTGCCAGCAGCTTATCAGGGGGTGAATCACCCCTCCACTTT.

The chain uses TRBV7-6 and TRBJ1-2; D is ambiguous. This CDR3 has 15 amino acids. The germline V gene has CDR1 SGHVS and CDR2 FNYEAQ. V lost 0 bases, J lost 4 bases, and 12 bases lay in between. CDR3 sequence reads: CASSLASTASYGYTF. The CDR3 DNA reads as TGTGCCAGCAGCTTAGCGAGTACAGCAAGCTATGGCTACACCTTC.

The chain carries TRBV4-1 and TRBJ1-3; 7 nucleotides align to TRBD1. Per germline, CDR1 MGHRA and CDR2 YSYEKL. The CDR3 contains 15 residues. Trimming took 3 bases from V and 7 from J; bases not matched to a gene: 9. The CDR3 spells CASSQTGQISNTIYF. The CDR3 bases are TGCGCCAGCAGCCAGACGGGACAGATTAGTAACACCATATATTTT.

In DNA, the CDR3 is TGCGCCAGCAGTGAGCATAGGACTCGCTTCAATGAGCAGTTCTTC. Amino acids: CASSEHRTRFNEQFF. The chain carries TRBV10-2 and TRBJ2-1; D is possibly TRBD2 (5 bases). The CDR3 is made up of 15 amino acids. CDR1 and CDR2 from the germline V gene are WSHSY and SAAADI. Between the trimmed V and J ends, which lost 2 bases and 6 bases, there was a span of 14 bases.

The chain is built from TRBV15 and TRBJ2-3, with D possibly being TRBD1 (5 bases). The CDR3 has 19 residues. V lost 0 bases and J lost 2, with 21 bases in between. CDR1 is LNHNV and CDR2 is YYDKDF in the germline V gene (reference sequence). CDR3 region: CATSRDKFFGAADTDTQYF. CDR3 nucleotide sequence: TGTGCCACCAGCAGAGATAAATTTTTTGGGGCGGCCGACACAGATACGCAGTATTTT.

The chain couples TRBV7-9 to TRBJ2-1, with D perhaps TRBD2 (7 bases). Per the germline V gene, CDR1 is SEHNR and CDR2 is FQNEAQ (reference sequence). V was pared by 0 bases and J by 5 bases, with 8 bases between. The CDR3 is 14 amino acids. The CDR3 bases are TGTGCCAGCAGCTTAGCGGGGGGGCACAATGAGCAGTTCTTC. This gives the protein CASSLAGGHNEQFF.

CDR3 nucleotide sequence: TGTGCCAGCAGCCAAGATGTCGGGACACAAGAGACCCAGTACTTC. Protein sequence: CASSQDVGTQETQYF. This chain links TRBV4-2 with TRBJ2-5, with D perhaps TRBD1 (6 bases). Deletions cut 0 bases from V and 2 bases from J, with 10 bases between. This CDR3 is built from 15 residues. Germline V gene data show CDR1 as LGHNA and CDR2 as YNFKEQ.

The chain links TRBV6-5 to TRBJ2-1; 9 nucleotides agree with TRBD2. J lost 7 bases, V lost 2 bases, and 6 bases had no gene match. The CDR3 is made up of 15 amino acids. In germline, CDR1 is MNHEY, CDR2 SVGAGI. The CDR3 is CASSYGAGGVNEQFF. The CDR3 DNA sequence: TGTGCCAGCAGTTACGGAGCGGGGGGCGTGAATGAGCAGTTCTTC.